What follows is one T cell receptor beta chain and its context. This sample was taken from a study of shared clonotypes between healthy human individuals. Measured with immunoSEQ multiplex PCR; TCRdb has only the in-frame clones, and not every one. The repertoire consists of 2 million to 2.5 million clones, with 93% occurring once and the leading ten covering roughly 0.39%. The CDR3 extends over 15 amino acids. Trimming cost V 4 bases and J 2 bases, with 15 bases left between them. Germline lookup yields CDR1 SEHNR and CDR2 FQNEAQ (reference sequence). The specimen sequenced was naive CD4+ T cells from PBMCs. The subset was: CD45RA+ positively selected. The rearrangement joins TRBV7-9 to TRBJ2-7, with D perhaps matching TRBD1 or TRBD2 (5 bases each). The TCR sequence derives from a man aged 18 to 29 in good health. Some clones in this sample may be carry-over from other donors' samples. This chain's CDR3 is CASSSWRLQAYEQYF. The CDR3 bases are TGTGCCAGCAGCTCTTGGCGACTACAGGCCTACGAGCAGTACTTC. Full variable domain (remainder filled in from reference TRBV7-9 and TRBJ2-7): DTGVSQNPRHKITKRGQNVTFRCDPISEHNRLYWYRQTLGQGPEFLTYFQNEAQLEKSRLLSDRFSAERPKGSFSTLEIQRTEQGDSAMYLCASSSWRLQAYEQYFGPGTRLTVT.